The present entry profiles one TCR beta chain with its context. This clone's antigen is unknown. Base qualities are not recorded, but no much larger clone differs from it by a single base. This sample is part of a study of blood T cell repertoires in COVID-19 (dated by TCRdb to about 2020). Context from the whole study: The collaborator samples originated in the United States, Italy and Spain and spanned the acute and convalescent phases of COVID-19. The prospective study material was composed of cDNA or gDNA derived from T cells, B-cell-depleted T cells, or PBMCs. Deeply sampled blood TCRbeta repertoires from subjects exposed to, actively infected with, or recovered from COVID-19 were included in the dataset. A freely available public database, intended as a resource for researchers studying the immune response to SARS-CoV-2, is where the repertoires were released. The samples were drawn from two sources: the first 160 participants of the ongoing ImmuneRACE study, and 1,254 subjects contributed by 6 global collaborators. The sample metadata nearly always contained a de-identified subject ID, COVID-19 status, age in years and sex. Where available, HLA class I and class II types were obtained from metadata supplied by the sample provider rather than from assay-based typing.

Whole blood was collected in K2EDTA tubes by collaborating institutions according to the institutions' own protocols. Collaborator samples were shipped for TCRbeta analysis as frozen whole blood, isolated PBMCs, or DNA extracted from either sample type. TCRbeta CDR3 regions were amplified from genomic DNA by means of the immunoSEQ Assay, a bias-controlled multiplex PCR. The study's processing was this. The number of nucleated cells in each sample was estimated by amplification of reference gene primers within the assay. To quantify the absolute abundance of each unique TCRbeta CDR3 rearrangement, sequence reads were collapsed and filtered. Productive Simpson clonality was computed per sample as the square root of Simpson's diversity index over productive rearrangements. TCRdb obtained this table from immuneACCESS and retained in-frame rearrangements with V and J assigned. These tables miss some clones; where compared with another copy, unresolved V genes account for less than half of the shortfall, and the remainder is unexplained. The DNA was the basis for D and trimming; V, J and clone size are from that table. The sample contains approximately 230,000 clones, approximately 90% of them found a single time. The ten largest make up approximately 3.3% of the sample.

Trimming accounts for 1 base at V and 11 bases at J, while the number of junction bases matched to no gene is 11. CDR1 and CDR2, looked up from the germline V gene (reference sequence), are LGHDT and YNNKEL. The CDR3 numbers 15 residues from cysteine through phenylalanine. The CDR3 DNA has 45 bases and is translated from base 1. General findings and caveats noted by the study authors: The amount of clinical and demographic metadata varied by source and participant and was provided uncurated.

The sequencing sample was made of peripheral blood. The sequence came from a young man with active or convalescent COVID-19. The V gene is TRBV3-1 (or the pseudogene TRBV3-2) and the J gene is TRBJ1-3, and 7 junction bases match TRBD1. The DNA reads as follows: TGTGCCAGCAGCCAAGTTGGGCAGGGGGGATTCCCCATATATTTT. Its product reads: CASSQVGQGGFPIYF.